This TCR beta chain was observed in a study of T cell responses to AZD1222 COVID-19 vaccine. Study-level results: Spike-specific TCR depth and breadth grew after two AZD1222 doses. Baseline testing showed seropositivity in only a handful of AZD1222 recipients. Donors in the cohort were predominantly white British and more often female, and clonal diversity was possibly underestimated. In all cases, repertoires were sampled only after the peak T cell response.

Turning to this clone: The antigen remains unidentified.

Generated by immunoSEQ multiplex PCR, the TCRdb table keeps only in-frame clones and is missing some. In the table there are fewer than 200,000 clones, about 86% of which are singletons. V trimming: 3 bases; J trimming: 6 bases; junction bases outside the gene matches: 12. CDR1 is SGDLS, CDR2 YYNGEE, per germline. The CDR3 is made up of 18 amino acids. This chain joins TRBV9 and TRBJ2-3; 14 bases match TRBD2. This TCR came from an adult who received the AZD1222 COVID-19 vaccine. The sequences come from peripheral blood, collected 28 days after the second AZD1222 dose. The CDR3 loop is CASSGGDRGLAGADTQYF. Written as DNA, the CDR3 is TGTGCCAGCAGCGGGGGCGATAGGGGACTAGCGGGGGCGGATACGCAGTATTTT. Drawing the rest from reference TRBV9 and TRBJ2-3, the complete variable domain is DSGVTQTPKHLITATGQRVTLRCSPRSGDLSVYWYQQSLDQGLQFLIQYYNGEERAKGNILERFSAQQFPDLHSELNLSSLELGDSALYFCASSGGDRGLAGADTQYFGPGTRLTVL.